These 21 T cell receptor beta chains originate from one sample sequenced in a study of T cell responses to AZD1222 COVID-19 vaccine (dated by TCRdb to the early 2020s). In light of the paper, this sample's time point label describes: baseline before first vaccination. Libraries were built with the immunoSEQ multiplex PCR assay. The table comes from immuneACCESS by way of TCRdb, which keeps in-frame sequences with V and J called. Part of the clones is missing from these tables; in studies checked, under half for an unresolved V gene and the rest for unknown reasons. The sample table shows approximately 180,000 clones, and almost 95% are seen once. Under 11% of the sample is taken by the ten largest. Sample: peripheral blood, taken on day 0 of AZD1222 vaccination. All receptors come from an adult in good health.

This clone has only one observation. This chain uses TRBV14 with TRBJ1-3; D ambiguous. Per the germline V gene, CDR1 is SGHDN and CDR2 is FVKESK. Trimming shortened V by 6 bases and J by 2 bases, and 14 bases separated the two germline ends. The CDR3 runs 15 residues. CDR3 region: CASSSDKRAGNTIYF. CDR3 in DNA: TGTGCCAGCAGTTCAGACAAGAGGGCTGGAAACACCATATATTTT.

J is TRBJ1-5 and V is TRBV11-2; D gene unclear. Germline V gene data show CDR1 as SGHAT and CDR2 as FQNNGV. V lost 5 bases and J lost 0, with 11 bases in between. This CDR3 has 15 residues. The CDR3 DNA follows: TGTGCCAGCAGCGCGACATTTTCTAGCAATCAGCCCCAGCATTTT. Protein product: CASSATFSSNQPQHF.

This chain links TRBV15 with TRBJ1-1; D is uncertain. The V and J ends lost 4 bases and 5 bases respectively, with 17 bases between them. CDR3 length equals 15 residues. CDR1 and CDR2 (germline): LNHNV, YYDKDF (reference sequence). CDR3 protein: CATSKEAWPSTEAFF. DNA for the CDR3: TGTGCCACCAGCAAGGAGGCATGGCCTAGTACTGAAGCTTTCTTT.

This clone was detected once. V usage is TRBV5-1 and J usage is TRBJ2-7; tentative D call: TRBD2 (5 bases). V was clipped by 5 bases and J by 2 bases, with 14 bases between them. Germline lookup yields CDR1 SGHRS and CDR2 YFSETQ. There are 14 residues in the CDR3. The DNA for the CDR3 is TGCGCCAGCAGAGGATCGACGGGAACCTACGAGCAGTACTTC. Translation gives CASRGSTGTYEQYF.

The chain carries TRBV6-5 and TRBJ1-1; D is unresolved. Germline loops: CDR1 MNHEY, CDR2 SVGAGI. Between the trimmed V and J ends, which lost 8 bases and 0 bases, there was a span of 13 bases. The CDR3 has 14 amino acids. The CDR3 DNA follows: TGTGCCAGCGCACAAGTAAAATTGAACACTGAAGCTTTCTTT. Its translation: CASAQVKLNTEAFF.

The chain links TRBV4-1 to TRBJ1-2; 9 nucleotides align to TRBD1. Germline CDR1 MGHRA, CDR2 YSYEKL. J lost 5 bases, V lost 1 base, and 5 bases had no gene match. There are 15 residues in the CDR3. Here the CDR3 reads CASSQARGQGYGYTF. CDR3 nucleotides: TGCGCCAGCAGCCAAGCTAGGGGACAGGGATATGGCTACACCTTC.

V usage is TRBV19 and J usage is TRBJ1-1; D gene ambiguous. V gave up 6 bases and J gave up 4 bases, with 12 bases separating them. CDR1 is LNHDA, CDR2 SQIVND, per germline (reference sequence). CDR3 length: 13 residues. The CDR3 loop reads CASRVGPPTEAFF. The DNA for the CDR3 is TGTGCCAGTAGGGTTGGACCGCCCACTGAAGCTTTCTTT.

This clone was observed once. The chain uses TRBV12-3 or TRBV12-4 and TRBJ1-1; D ambiguous. This CDR3 region has 13 residues. Trimming pared 7 bases from V and 1 base from J, leaving 10 bases between. The CDR3 loop reads CASIGPGNTEAFF. The DNA of the CDR3 is TGTGCCAGCATTGGACCTGGGAACACTGAAGCTTTCTTT.

The CDR3 coding sequence is TGTGCCAGCAGCTTAGACGGTGGCGTAGCTGGGGGCTACACCTTC. Its protein is CASSLDGGVAGGYTF. The chain couples TRBV7-2 to TRBJ1-2; D unclear. Germline assignment: CDR1 SGHTA and CDR2 FQGNSA. CDR3 length: 15 amino acids. Between the trimmed V and J ends, which lost 1 base and 8 bases, there was a span of 17 bases.

The chain carries TRBV5-6 and TRBJ1-2; D remains unclear. CDR1 and CDR2 from the germline V gene are SGHDT and YYEEEE. There are 15 residues in the CDR3. Trimming stripped 0 bases from V and 4 bases from J, with 13 bases between. This CDR3 is CASSLGAETSYGYTF. CDR3 coding DNA: TGTGCCAGCAGCTTGGGGGCAGAAACTTCCTATGGCTACACCTTC.

V gene TRBV7-2 combines with J gene TRBJ1-2; D is unresolved. V lost 1 base and J 5 bases, leaving 8 bases between the germline ends. The CDR3 totals 13 residues. Germline CDR1 reads SGHTA; CDR2 reads FQGNSA. The CDR3 sequence: CASSLGSGYGYTF. The CDR3 nucleotides read TGTGCCAGCAGCTTAGGCTCGGGTTATGGCTACACCTTC.

This chain connects TRBV7-9 to TRBJ2-7; TRBD2 matches 10 bases. Germline CDR1 SEHNR, CDR2 FQNEAQ (reference sequence). CDR3 length: 16 residues. V lost 5 bases and J lost 2; bases outside the gene matches: 9. CDR3 sequence (DNA): TGTGCCAGCAGCCCAGCAGGGACTAGCGTTACCTACGAGCAGTACTTC. Its translation is CASSPAGTSVTYEQYF.

J is TRBJ2-7 and V is TRBV18; D gene uncertain. The V gene lost 4 bases and the J gene lost 5 bases, with 9 bases spanning the gap. The CDR3 contains 12 residues. Germline CDR1 reads KGHSH; CDR2 reads LQKENI. The CDR3 DNA follows: TGTGCCAGCTCACTAGGACGCGACGAGCAGTACTTC. Its protein is CASSLGRDEQYF. The full variable domain, completed using reference TRBV18 and TRBJ2-7, is NAGVMQNPRHLVRRRGQEARLRCSPMKGHSHVYWYRQLPEEGLKFMVYLQKENIIDESGMPKERFSAEFPKEGPSILRIQQVVRGDSAAYFCASSLGRDEQYFGPGTRLTVT.

V is TRBV19 and J is TRBJ2-5, with 13 bases fitting TRBD2. The CDR3 spans 15 residues. Germline V gene data show CDR1 as LNHDA and CDR2 as SQIVND (reference sequence). J lost 7 bases, V lost 5 bases, and 7 bases had no gene match. The CDR3, as DNA: TGTGCCAGTAGTTTCGGACTAGCGGGAGAGGGGACCCAGTACTTC. Residues: CASSFGLAGEGTQYF. Variable domain in full (rest from reference TRBV19 and TRBJ2-5): DGGITQSPKYLFRKEGQNVTLSCEQNLNHDAMYWYRQDPGQGLRLIYYSQIVNDFQKGDIAEGYSVSREKKESFPLTVTSAQKNPTAFYLCASSFGLAGEGTQYFGPGTRLLVL.

V and J are TRBV29-1 and TRBJ1-3, with D tentatively TRBD1 (5 bases). Per the germline V gene, CDR1 is SQVTM and CDR2 is ANQGSEA. The CDR3 is 12 amino acids. Trimming took off 2 bases at V and 4 bases at J, with 6 bases between the two ends. CDR3 nucleotides: TGCAGCGTTGAACGACAGGGAAACACCATATATTTT. Its protein is CSVERQGNTIYF.

The chain combines TRBV7-9 with TRBJ2-3, with 8 bases identical to TRBD2. From germline, CDR1 is SEHNR and CDR2 FQNEAQ (reference sequence). Germline trimming cut 5 bases from V and 2 bases from J; bases unmatched to any gene: 9. There are 16 residues in the CDR3. This CDR3 is CASSPPLAGATDTQYF. CDR3 nucleotide sequence: TGTGCCAGCAGCCCACCCCTAGCGGGTGCCACAGATACGCAGTATTTT.

This sequence joins TRBV19 and TRBJ2-1, with D possibly matching TRBD1 (6 bases). The CDR3 spans 15 residues. CDR1 is LNHDA and CDR2 is SQIVND in the germline V gene (reference sequence). V lost 5 bases to trimming and J lost 6 bases, with 17 bases between them. CDR3 protein: CASSLGQKAPNEQFF. The CDR3 DNA reads as TGTGCCAGTAGTCTTGGACAGAAGGCGCCCAATGAGCAGTTCTTC.

The CDR3 reads CASSVNSGLSYEQYF. In DNA, the CDR3 is TGTGCCAGCAGCGTTAATAGCGGCCTGTCCTACGAGCAGTACTTC. The chain is built from TRBV9 and TRBJ2-7, with a possible D match to TRBD2 (6 bases). The germline V gene encodes CDR1 SGDLS and CDR2 YYNGEE. The CDR3 sequence is 15 residues long. The V gene lost 2 bases and the J gene lost 1 base, with 13 bases spanning the gap.

The count of this clone is one. The chain employs TRBV2 and TRBJ2-2; 14 bases align to TRBD2. V lost 4 bases to trimming and J lost 5 bases; unmatched junction nucleotides: 3. The CDR3 spans 16 residues. Germline CDR1 and CDR2: SNHLY and FYNNEI. The CDR3 loop reads CASSGLAGGKTGELFF. In DNA, the CDR3 is TGTGCCAGCAGTGGACTAGCGGGAGGGAAAACCGGGGAGCTGTTTTTT.

The gene calls are TRBV27 and TRBJ1-2, with 7 bases matching TRBD1. In germline, CDR1 is MNHEY, CDR2 SMNVEV (reference sequence). This CDR3 comprises 14 residues. J lost 4 bases, V lost 4 bases, and 6 bases had no gene match. Here the CDR3 reads CASSSRGHFYGYTF. CDR3 DNA sequence: TGTGCCAGCAGTTCGAGGGGGCACTTCTATGGCTACACCTTC.

V usage is TRBV24-1 and J usage is TRBJ1-5; perhaps TRBD1 as D (6 bases). V was pared by 5 bases and J by 6 bases, with 13 bases between. The germline V gene encodes CDR1 KGHDR and CDR2 SFDVKD. The CDR3 contains 14 residues. CDR3 in amino acids: CATSGNREVQPQHF. The CDR3 DNA is TGTGCCACCAGTGGGAACAGGGAGGTTCAGCCCCAGCATTTT.